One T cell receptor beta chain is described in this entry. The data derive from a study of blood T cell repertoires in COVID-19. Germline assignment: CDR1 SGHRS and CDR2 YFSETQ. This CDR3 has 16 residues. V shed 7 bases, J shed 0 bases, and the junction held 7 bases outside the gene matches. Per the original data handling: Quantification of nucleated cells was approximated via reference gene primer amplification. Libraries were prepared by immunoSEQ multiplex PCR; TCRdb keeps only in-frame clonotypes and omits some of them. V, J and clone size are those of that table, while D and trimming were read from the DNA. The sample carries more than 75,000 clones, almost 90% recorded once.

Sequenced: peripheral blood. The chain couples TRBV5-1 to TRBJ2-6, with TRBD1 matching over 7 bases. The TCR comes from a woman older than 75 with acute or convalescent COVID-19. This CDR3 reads CASGNRGSSGANVLTF. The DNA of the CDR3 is TGCGCCAGCGGAAACAGGGGAAGCTCTGGGGCCAACGTCCTGACTTTC.